These 13 T cell receptor beta chains share one sample of origin, sequenced in a study of blood T cells in healthy people across ages. Alongside a J-beta primer mix, a sample-barcoded 5' primer served in a second PCR lasting roughly 7 to 12 cycles. TCRdb called the 5' RACE reads again in MiXCR, with one record for every CDR3 protein. The profile covers some 900,000 distinct CDR3 sequences, with 40% to 60% appearing a single time and roughly 13% taken by the ten largest. The source material was blood. These receptors were collected from a man in his thirties or forties in good health.

The chain uses TRBV28 and TRBJ1-5; D might be TRBD1 (6 bases). V was trimmed by 5 bases and J by 0 bases, leaving 14 bases between them. This CDR3 is built from 16 residues. CDR1 and CDR2 from the germline V gene are MDHEN and SYDVKM. Here the CDR3 reads CASSRLHRVSNQPQHF. CDR3 in DNA: TGTGCCAGCAGTCGCCTACACAGGGTTAGCAATCAGCCCCAGCATTTT.

The chain links TRBV20-1 to TRBJ2-3; TRBD2 matches at 10 bases. Losses at the gene ends were 0 bases for V and 12 bases for J; bases not matched to a gene: 6. Per germline, CDR1 DFQATT and CDR2 SNEGSKA (reference sequence). The CDR3 contains 13 residues. The CDR3 DNA follows: TGCAGTGCTAGAGACCCTACTAGCGGGGATCAGTATTTT. Protein product: CSARDPTSGDQYF.

A few counts support this clonotype. The rearrangement joins TRBV7-2 to TRBJ2-3; D possibly corresponds to TRBD2 (7 bases). V was trimmed by 5 bases and J by 3 bases, leaving 18 bases between them. The germline CDR1 and CDR2 sequences are SGHTA and FQGNSA. This CDR3 spans 16 amino acids. This chain's CDR3 is CASSRNGGGRTDTQYF. CDR3 sequence (DNA): TGTGCCAGCAGCCGAAACGGCGGGGGCAGAACAGATACGCAGTATTTT. The full variable domain, with the rest looked up from reference TRBV7-2 and TRBJ2-3, is GAGVSQSPSNKVTEKGKDVELRCDPISGHTALYWYRQSLGQGLEFLIYFQGNSAPDKSGLPSDRFSAERTGGSVSTLTIQRTQQEDSAVYLCASSRNGGGRTDTQYFGPGTRLTVL.

This clonotype was observed a few times. The chain is built from TRBV29-1 and TRBJ1-2, with a weak D call TRBD1 (5 bases). CDR3 length: 13 residues. The germline V gene encodes CDR1 SQVTM and CDR2 ANQGSEA. V lost 7 bases to trimming and J lost 2 bases, with 14 bases between them. The CDR3: CSDRRGTNYGYTF. In DNA form, the CDR3 reads TGCAGCGATAGAAGGGGCACCAACTATGGCTACACCTTC.

The chain employs TRBV10-3 and TRBJ2-3; D gene uncertain. The CDR3 is made up of 13 amino acids. Trimming removed 5 bases at V and 5 bases at J, with 11 bases between. Germline CDR1 is ENHRY and CDR2 is SYGVKD. CDR3 region: CAISRQGLDTQYF. Written as DNA, the CDR3 is TGTGCCATCAGTAGGCAAGGATTAGATACGCAGTATTTT.

The gene calls are TRBV18 and TRBJ1-5; 9 bases are shared with TRBD1. There are 16 residues in the CDR3. Germline V lookup: CDR1 KGHSH, CDR2 LQKENI. V was clipped by 4 bases and J by 3 bases; unmatched bases: 7. In DNA, the CDR3 is TGTGCCAGCTCACAAAAAGACAGGGGGGCCAATCAGCCCCAGCATTTT. It translates to CASSQKDRGANQPQHF.

V gene TRBV20-1 combines with J gene TRBJ2-7; D ambiguous. The V and J ends lost 1 base and 6 bases respectively, with 7 bases between them. Germline-derived CDR1 and CDR2 are DFQATT and SNEGSKA (reference sequence). The CDR3 totals 11 residues. The CDR3 region is CSARAVLEQYF. Here the CDR3 DNA reads TGCAGTGCTAGAGCCGTGCTCGAGCAGTACTTC.

The chain links TRBV6-5 to TRBJ1-2, with a tentative D call TRBD1 (5 bases). V shed 0 bases and J shed 6 bases, with 8 bases lying between them. CDR1 and CDR2 (germline): MNHEY, SVGAGI. This CDR3 has 13 amino acids. The CDR3 here is CASSYSGGDGYTF. The DNA of the CDR3 is TGTGCCAGCAGTTACTCGGGAGGGGATGGCTACACCTTC.

In this sample, this clonotype turned up many times. The chain couples TRBV29-1 to TRBJ2-7, with 7 bases identical to TRBD1. Trimming took 5 bases from V and 2 from J; bases not matched to a gene: 9. Per germline, CDR1 SQVTM and CDR2 ANQGSEA. This CDR3 contains 14 residues. The CDR3 coding sequence is TGCAGCGTTTCCCGTGAGGACAGGACCTACGAGCAGTACTTC. It translates to CSVSREDRTYEQYF.

The V gene is TRBV15, the J gene TRBJ1-2; TRBD1 agrees at 8 bases. Germline V gene data show CDR1 as LNHNV and CDR2 as YYDKDF (reference sequence). The CDR3 length is 19 residues. J was trimmed by 4 bases and V by 1 base; bases with no gene match: 17. In DNA, the CDR3 is TGTGCCACCAGCAGAGCAACGCATAAGACAGGGGTTTCCTCCTATGGCTACACCTTC. It encodes CATSRATHKTGVSSYGYTF. Variable domain in full (rest from reference TRBV15 and TRBJ1-2): DAMVIQNPRYQVTQFGKPVTLSCSQTLNHNVMYWYQQKSSQAPKLLFHYYDKDFNNEADTPDNFQSRRPNTSFCFLDIRSPGLGDTAMYLCATSRATHKTGVSSYGYTFGSGTRLTVV.

This chain uses TRBV29-1 with TRBJ1-2; perhaps TRBD1 as D (5 bases). Trimming removed 7 bases from V and 3 bases from J, with 15 bases in between. Germline CDR1 is SQVTM and CDR2 is ANQGSEA. The CDR3 runs to 13 residues. In DNA form, the CDR3 reads TGCAGCGCCGGAACGGGGGGGGACTATGGCTACACCTTC. Amino acids: CSAGTGGDYGYTF. The variable domain in full, with the rest retrieved from reference TRBV29-1 and TRBJ1-2, is SAVISQKPSRDICQRGTSLTIQCQVDSQVTMMFWYRQQPGQSLTLIATANQGSEATYESGFVIDKFPISRPNLTFSTLTVSNMSPEDSSIYLCSAGTGGDYGYTFGSGTRLTVV.

The sample holds one count of this clonotype. The V and J genes are TRBV5-1 and TRBJ2-5; weak D call: TRBD2 (6 bases). Trimming cost V 3 bases and J 1 base, with 13 bases left between them. This CDR3 is built from 15 residues. From germline, CDR1 is SGHRS and CDR2 YFSETQ. The CDR3 protein is CASSSGVRSQETQYF. The CDR3 coding sequence is TGCGCCAGCAGCTCGGGGGTCAGGAGCCAAGAGACCCAGTACTTC.

The J gene is TRBJ2-7, the V gene TRBV9; 7 nucleotides match TRBD2. J lost 5 bases, V lost 3 bases, and 8 bases had no gene match. Germline V gene lookup returns CDR1 SGDLS and CDR2 YYNGEE. The CDR3 spans 14 residues. The CDR3 sequence: CASSAREGMNEQYF. CDR3 DNA: TGTGCCAGCAGCGCAAGGGAGGGTATGAACGAGCAGTACTTC.